The text below deals with one T cell receptor beta chain. The antigen is unknown. Germline CDR1 and CDR2: SGHTA and FQGNSA. J was trimmed by 9 bases and V by 5 bases; bases with no gene match: 6. CDR3 size: 15 residues. Unsorted PBMC contributed roughly 320 ng DNA, roughly 30,000 T cell genomes, to each replicate PCR. Ten immunoSEQ deep assay plates held the unsorted PBMC DNA. Data came from immunoSEQ multiplex PCR; TCRdb stores just in-frame clones and leaves some out. This table has fewer than 700,000 clones, around 80% appearing once. The donors, all of them Caucasian adults, lived in Nashville, Tennessee. This entry is derived from a study of shared clonotypes between healthy human individuals. Study-level results: Represented genetic and exposure-history diversity was restricted by having few donors.

Sequenced material: PBMCs. The receptor comes from a middle-aged woman in good health. Some clones in this sample may be carry-over from other donors' samples. V is TRBV7-2 and J is TRBJ2-1; TRBD2 matches at 14 bases. DNA for the CDR3: TGTGCCAGCAGCGCGGGACTAGCGGGAGTAGGTGAGCAGTTCTTC. Its translation is CASSAGLAGVGEQFF.